The present entry profiles one TCR beta chain with its context. One junction end does not reproduce the germline sequence, and a read error may be involved. This sample stems from a study of OX40 agonist ivuxolimab in advanced cancers. Study-level information: Three patients, one with hepatocellular carcinoma and two with cutaneous melanoma, responded partially.

Data came from immunoSEQ multiplex PCR; TCRdb stores just in-frame clones and leaves some out. The data contain about 51,000 clones, 60% to 80% of them singletons. Germline CDR1 and CDR2: SGHRS and YFSETQ. The CDR3 consists of 15 residues. This specimen was CD4+ or CD8+ T cells sorted from blood, taken in a trial of the OX40 agonist ivuxolimab. The TCR originated in an adult with an advanced solid tumor such as melanoma, head and neck, liver or kidney cancer. The chain has TRBV5-1 and TRBJ2-1; 11 bases are a match to TRBD2. CDR3 in amino acids: CASSLGTSGYNEQFF. The CDR3 DNA sequence: TGTGCCAGCAGTCTAGGGACTAGCGGATACAATGAGCAGTTCTTC.